This TCR beta chain was captured in a study of early T cells in non-severe SARS-CoV-2 infection. TCRdb independently ran MiXCR on the 5' RACE reads; one entry per CDR3 protein. The sample includes around 66,000 distinct CDR3 sequences, roughly 13% of them seen just once. Judged by abundance, this clonotype is medium-sized. The CDR3 consists of 14 residues. With 0 bases clipped from V and 8 bases from J, the junction kept 0 bases outside the gene matches. Germline values: CDR1 PRHDT, CDR2 FYEKMQ (reference sequence). The sequence derives from an adult who was a healthcare worker with PCR-confirmed SARS-CoV-2 infection or an uninfected control (not recorded which). J is TRBJ2-1 and V is TRBV13; 11 nucleotides line up with TRBD2. The specimen sequenced was whole blood. CDR3 DNA: TGTGCCAGCAGCTTAGGACTAGCGGGAGATGAGCAGTTCTTC. Protein: CASSLGLAGDEQFF.